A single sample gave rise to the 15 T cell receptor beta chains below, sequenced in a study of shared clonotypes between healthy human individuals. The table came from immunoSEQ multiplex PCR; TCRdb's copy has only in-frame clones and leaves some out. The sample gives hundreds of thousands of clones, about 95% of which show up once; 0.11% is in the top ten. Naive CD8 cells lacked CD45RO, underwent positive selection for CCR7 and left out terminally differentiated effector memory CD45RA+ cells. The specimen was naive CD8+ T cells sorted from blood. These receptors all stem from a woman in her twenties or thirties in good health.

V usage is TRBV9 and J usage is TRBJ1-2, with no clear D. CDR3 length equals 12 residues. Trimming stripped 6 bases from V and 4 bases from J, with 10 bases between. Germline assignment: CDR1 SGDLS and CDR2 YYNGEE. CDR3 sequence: CASTLGPYGYTF. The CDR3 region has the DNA TGTGCCAGCACCCTCGGACCCTATGGCTACACCTTC.

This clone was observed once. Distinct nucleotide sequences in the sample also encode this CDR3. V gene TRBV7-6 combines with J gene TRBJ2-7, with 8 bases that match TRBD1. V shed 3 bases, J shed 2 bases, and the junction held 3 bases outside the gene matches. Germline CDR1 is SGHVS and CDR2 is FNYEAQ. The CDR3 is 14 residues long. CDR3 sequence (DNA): TGTGCCAGCAGCTTGGGACAGGAAACCTACGAGCAGTACTTC. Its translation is CASSLGQETYEQYF.

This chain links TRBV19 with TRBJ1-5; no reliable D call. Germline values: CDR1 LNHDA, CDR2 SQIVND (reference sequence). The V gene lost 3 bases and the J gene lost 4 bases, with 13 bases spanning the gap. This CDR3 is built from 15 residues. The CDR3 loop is CASSIDLEENQPQHF. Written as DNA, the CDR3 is TGTGCCAGTAGTATCGATTTGGAGGAAAATCAGCCCCAGCATTTT.

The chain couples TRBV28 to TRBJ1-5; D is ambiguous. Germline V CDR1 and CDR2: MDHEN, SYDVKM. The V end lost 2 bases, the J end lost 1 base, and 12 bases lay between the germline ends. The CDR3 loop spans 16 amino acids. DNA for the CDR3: TGTGCCAGCAGTTTAATCCCTAGGATAAGCAATCAGCCCCAGCATTTT. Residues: CASSLIPRISNQPQHF.

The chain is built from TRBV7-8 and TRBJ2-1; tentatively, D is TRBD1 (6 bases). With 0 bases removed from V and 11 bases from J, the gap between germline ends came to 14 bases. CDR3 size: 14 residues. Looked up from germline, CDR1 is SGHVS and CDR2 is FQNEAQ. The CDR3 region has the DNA TGTGCCAGCAGCTTAGCACGAACGGGACACCAGCAGTTCTTC. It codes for CASSLARTGHQQFF.

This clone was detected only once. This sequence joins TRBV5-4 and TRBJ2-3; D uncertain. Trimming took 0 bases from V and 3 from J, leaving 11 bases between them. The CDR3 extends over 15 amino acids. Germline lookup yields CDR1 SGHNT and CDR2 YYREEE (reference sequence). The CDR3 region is CASSLAVVGTDTQYF. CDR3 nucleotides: TGTGCCAGCAGCTTGGCGGTGGTTGGTACAGATACGCAGTATTTT.

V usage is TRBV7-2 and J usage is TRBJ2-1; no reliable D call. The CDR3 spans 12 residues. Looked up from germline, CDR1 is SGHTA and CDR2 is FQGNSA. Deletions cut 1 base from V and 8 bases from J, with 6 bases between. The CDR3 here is CASSLVGYEQFF. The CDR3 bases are TGTGCCAGCAGCTTAGTCGGCTATGAGCAGTTCTTC.

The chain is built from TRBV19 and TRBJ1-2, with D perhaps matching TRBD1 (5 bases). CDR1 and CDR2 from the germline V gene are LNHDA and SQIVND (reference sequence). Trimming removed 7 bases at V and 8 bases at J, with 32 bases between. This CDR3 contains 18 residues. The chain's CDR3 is CASILKKIRDLLLEGYTF. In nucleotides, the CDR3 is TGTGCCAGTATCTTGAAGAAAATCCGGGACCTACTACTGGAGGGCTACACCTTC.

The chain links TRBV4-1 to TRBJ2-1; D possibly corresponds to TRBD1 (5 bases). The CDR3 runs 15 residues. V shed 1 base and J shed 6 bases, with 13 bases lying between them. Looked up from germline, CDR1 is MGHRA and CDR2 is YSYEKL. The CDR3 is CASSQGGGGANEQFF. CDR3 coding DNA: TGCGCCAGCAGCCAAGGGGGCGGCGGAGCCAATGAGCAGTTCTTC.

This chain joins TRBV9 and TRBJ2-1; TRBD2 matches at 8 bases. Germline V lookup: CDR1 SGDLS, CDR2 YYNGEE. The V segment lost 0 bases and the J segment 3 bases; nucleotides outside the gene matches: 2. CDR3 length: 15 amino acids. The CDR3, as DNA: TGTGCCAGCAGCGTAGGGCGGGGGGTCTACAATGAGCAGTTCTTC. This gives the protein CASSVGRGVYNEQFF.

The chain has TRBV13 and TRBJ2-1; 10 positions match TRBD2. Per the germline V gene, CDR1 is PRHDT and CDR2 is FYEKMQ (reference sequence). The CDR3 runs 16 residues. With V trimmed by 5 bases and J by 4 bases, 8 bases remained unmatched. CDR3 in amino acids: CASSPEAGGLYNEQFF. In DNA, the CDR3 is TGTGCCAGCAGCCCGGAAGCGGGAGGGCTTTACAATGAGCAGTTCTTC.

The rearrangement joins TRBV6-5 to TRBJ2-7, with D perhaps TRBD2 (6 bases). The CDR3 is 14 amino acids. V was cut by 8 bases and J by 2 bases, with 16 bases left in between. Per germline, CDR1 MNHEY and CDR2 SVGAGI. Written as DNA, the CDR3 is TGTGCCAGCTTGGGGCGGGACGGTACCTACGAGCAGTACTTC. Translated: CASLGRDGTYEQYF.

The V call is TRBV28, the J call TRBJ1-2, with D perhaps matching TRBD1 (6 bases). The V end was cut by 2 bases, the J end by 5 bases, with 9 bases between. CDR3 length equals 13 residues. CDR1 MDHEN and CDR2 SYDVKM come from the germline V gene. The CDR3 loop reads CASSLQGRYGYTF. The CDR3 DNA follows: TGTGCCAGCAGTTTACAGGGGCGTTATGGCTACACCTTC.

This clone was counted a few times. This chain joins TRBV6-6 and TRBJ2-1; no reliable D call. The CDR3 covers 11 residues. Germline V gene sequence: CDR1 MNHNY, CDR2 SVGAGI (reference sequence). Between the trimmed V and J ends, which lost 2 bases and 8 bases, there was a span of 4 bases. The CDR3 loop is CASSYGDEQFF. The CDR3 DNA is TGTGCCAGCAGTTACGGGGATGAGCAGTTCTTC.

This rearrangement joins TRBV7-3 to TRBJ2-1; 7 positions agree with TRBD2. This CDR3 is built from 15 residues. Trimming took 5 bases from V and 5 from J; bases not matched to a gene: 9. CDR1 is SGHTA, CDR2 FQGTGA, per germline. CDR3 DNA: TGTGCCAGCAGCCCCTCCTTCGGGACTAACAATGAGCAGTTCTTC. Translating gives CASSPSFGTNNEQFF.